This T cell receptor (beta chain) is from a study of neurological immune-mediated disorders. Points from the study as a whole: Phylogenetic grouping placed 18 of 34 multiple sclerosis patients' repertoires in one related-CDR3 cluster, a possible signature.

Ten or more counts support this clonotype. The antigen is undetermined. The CDR3 consists of 14 residues. The germline V gene has CDR1 SGHRS and CDR2 YFSETQ. Unmatched junction bases numbered 5, after V lost 5 bases and J lost 2 bases. TCRdb re-analysed the 5' RACE reads in MiXCR, keeping a single row per CDR3 protein. The sample contains some 65,000 distinct CDR3 sequences, roughly 5.6% of which appear only once. The source is a woman aged 25-40 years with multiple sclerosis. The sample comprised PBMCs. V is TRBV5-1 and J is TRBJ2-3; TRBD1 agrees at 7 bases. In nucleotides, the CDR3 is TGCGCCAGCAGGAGACAGGGAGTCACAGATACGCAGTATTTT. This codes for CASRRQGVTDTQYF.